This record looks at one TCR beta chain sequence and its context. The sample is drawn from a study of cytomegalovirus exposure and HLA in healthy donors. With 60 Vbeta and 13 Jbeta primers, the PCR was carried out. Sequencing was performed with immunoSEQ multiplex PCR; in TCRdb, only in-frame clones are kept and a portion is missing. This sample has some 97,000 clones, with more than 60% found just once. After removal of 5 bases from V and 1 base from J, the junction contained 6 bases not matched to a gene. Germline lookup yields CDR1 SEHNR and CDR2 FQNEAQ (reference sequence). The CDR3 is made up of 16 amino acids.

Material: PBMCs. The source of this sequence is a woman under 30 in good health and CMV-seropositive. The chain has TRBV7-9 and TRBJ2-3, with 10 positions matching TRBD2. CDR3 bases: TGTGCCAGCAGCAAGCAAGGACTAGCGGGCACAGATACGCAGTATTTT. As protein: CASSKQGLAGTDTQYF. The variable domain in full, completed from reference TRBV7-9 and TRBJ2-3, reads DTGVSQNPRHKITKRGQNVTFRCDPISEHNRLYWYRQTLGQGPEFLTYFQNEAQLEKSRLLSDRFSAERPKGSFSTLEIQRTEQGDSAMYLCASSKQGLAGTDTQYFGPGTRLTVL.